This TCR beta chain was retrieved from a study of vaccination and CD4 T cells after COVID-19. Study overall: Overlapping spike peptides served as the stimulus for the cells. These peptides came from SARS-CoV-2 and from the common cold coronaviruses HCoV-NL63, HCoV-OC43 and HCoV-229E.

A word on this clonotype: Its specificity is not known.

This sample's treatment: approximately 9-day PBMC culture with coronavirus spike peptide pools or control peptides (ViraFEST assay). Those CD4+ T cells from the unexposed donor predate the COVID-19 pandemic (2011-2018). In the ViraFEST assay, peptide-pool expansion preceded TCR sequencing of expanded clonotypes. Once obtained from cultured CD4+ T cells, the DNA was sequenced using the Oncomine TCR Beta short-read assay. One entry per CDR3 protein results from TCRdb running MiXCR on the PCR reads. This table has roughly 5,300 distinct CDR3 sequences, approximately 62% appearing once. Regarding the study as a whole: In convalescent patients, a median about 88% of post-vaccine SARS-CoV-2-reactive clones appeared only after vaccination.

Germline CDR1 reads MNHNS; CDR2 reads SASEGT. The CDR3 is made up of 18 amino acids. V lost 5 bases, J lost 1 base, and 23 bases lay in between. This chain connects TRBV6-1 to TRBJ2-5, with a weak D call TRBD1 (5 bases). Source material: CD4+ T cells from blood, cultured in vitro. This TCR was recovered from a human donor in good health. CDR3 in amino acids: CASSQYRRYGAFQETQYF. DNA for the CDR3: TGTGCCAGCAGTCAATATCGTCGGTATGGGGCTTTCCAAGAGACCCAGTACTTC.